The 5 T cell receptor beta chains below were found in one sample sequenced in a study of T cell responses to AZD1222 COVID-19 vaccine. Assay used: immunoSEQ multiplex PCR; TCRdb lists only in-frame clones, some missing. The sample records around 100,000 clones, roughly 87% being singletons. Material: peripheral blood, obtained on day 0 of AZD1222 vaccination. The receptor source for this set is an adult in good health.

The chain carries TRBV3-1 (or the pseudogene TRBV3-2) and TRBJ2-7, with 12 bases aligning to TRBD1. Losses at the gene ends were 3 bases for V and 5 bases for J; bases not matched to a gene: 8. The CDR3 has 16 residues. Germline CDR1 is LGHDT and CDR2 is YNNKEL (reference sequence). CDR3 in DNA: TGTGCCAGCAGCCACCACAGGGACAGGGGGCCCGACGAGCAGTACTTC. It codes for CASSHHRDRGPDEQYF.

This chain joins TRBV7-2 and TRBJ1-5, with 9 bases fitting TRBD1. The CDR3 has 17 residues. V was pared by 1 base and J by 7 bases, with 11 bases of the junction left unmatched. Germline assignment: CDR1 SGHTA and CDR2 FQGNSA. CDR3: CASSLGGGQGVWQPQHF. The CDR3 coding sequence is TGTGCCAGCAGCTTAGGGGGGGGACAGGGTGTATGGCAGCCCCAGCATTTT.

The chain employs TRBV14 and TRBJ1-3, with D uncertain. Trimming removed 6 bases at V and 1 base at J, with 13 bases between. Germline assignment: CDR1 SGHDN and CDR2 FVKESK. The CDR3 consists of 15 residues. This chain's CDR3 is CASSSHRDSGNTIYF. The DNA for the CDR3 is TGTGCCAGCAGTTCTCACAGAGATTCTGGAAACACCATATATTTT. Filled out from reference TRBV14 and TRBJ1-3, the complete variable domain reads EAGVTQFPSHSVIEKGQTVTLRCDPISGHDNLYWYRRVMGKEIKFLLHFVKESKQDESGMPNNRFLAERTGGTYSTLKVQPAELEDSGVYFCASSSHRDSGNTIYFGEGSWLTVV.

This chain joins TRBV12-3 or TRBV12-4 and TRBJ2-5; a weak D match, TRBD2 (6 bases). The CDR3 has 13 amino acids. V lost 5 bases, J lost 5 bases, and 12 bases lay in between. This chain's CDR3 is CASSGGGVETQYF. The DNA of the CDR3 is TGTGCCAGCAGTGGGGGAGGAGTGGAGACCCAGTACTTC.

The J gene is TRBJ1-2, the V gene TRBV5-4; 8 bases map to TRBD1. V shed 2 bases, J shed 3 bases, and the junction held 12 bases outside the gene matches. The CDR3 is made up of 17 amino acids. Germline V gene sequence: CDR1 SGHNT, CDR2 YYREEE (reference sequence). Written as DNA, the CDR3 is TGTGCCAGCAGCTTTCCAGGGGGCGGGGAGGATTACTATGGCTACACCTTC. The encoded protein is CASSFPGGGEDYYGYTF. Filled out from reference TRBV5-4 and TRBJ1-2, the complete variable domain reads ETGVTQSPTHLIKTRGQQVTLRCSSQSGHNTVSWYQQALGQGPQFIFQYYREEENGRGNFPPRFSGLQFPNYSSELNVNALELDDSALYLCASSFPGGGEDYYGYTFGSGTRLTVV.